Listed here are 2 T cell receptor beta chains from one sample, sequenced in a study of beta chain features in type 1 diabetes. Study observations and caveats: Type 1 diabetes patients had TCRB CDR3s that were shorter (moderately but significantly so) in all four CD4+ subsets.

Their target antigens are unknown. Expressed TCRB transcripts were sequenced because the entire RNA isolate underwent reverse transcription. Using immunoSEQ multiplex PCR, the repertoire was profiled, and TCRdb retains in-frame clones only, with some absent. The repertoire holds about 700,000 clones, 10% to 15% seen once, with less than 0.025% in the top ten. The sequenced sample consisted of naive CD4+ T cells from blood. All receptors derive from a man aged 18 to 30 with type 1 diabetes.

The CDR3 nucleotides read TGTGCCATTTCAGGGGAGCTCTATGGCTACACCTTC. Protein: CAISGELYGYTF. V and J are TRBV7-9 and TRBJ1-2, with D tentatively TRBD1 (6 bases). Germline V gene data show CDR1 as SEHNR and CDR2 as FQNEAQ (reference sequence). The CDR3 spans 12 residues. Trimming shortened V by 10 bases and J by 4 bases, and 13 bases separated the two germline ends.

The gene calls are TRBV5-1 and TRBJ2-3; D assignment may be TRBD1 or TRBD2 (5 bases each). The CDR3 is 15 residues long. Between the trimmed V and J ends, which lost 0 bases and 3 bases, there was a span of 11 bases. The V gene's germline CDR1 is SGHRS and CDR2 YFSETQ. Here the CDR3 reads CASSLGTRQTDTQYF. The CDR3 DNA reads as TGCGCCAGCAGCTTGGGGACTCGACAGACAGATACGCAGTATTTT.